This T cell receptor (beta chain) was observed in a study of CD8+CD57+ T cells in acquired aplastic anemia. The wider study: Sorted CD4+ and CD8+ cells gave a mean 3.2 ug DNA, range roughly 0.18 to 30 ug. Study-level findings and limits: A significant difference in CD8+ Simpson's diversity between patients and controls was not found.

Sequencing was done on patients that had shown CD8+CD57+ cell expansion by flow cytometry. All patients had severe acquired aplastic anemia. Patients had received no therapy at the time of blood sampling. This clonotype came up a few times. As yet, its antigen is unknown. Trimming took 0 bases from V and 4 from J, leaving 9 bases between them. From germline, CDR1 is MNHEY and CDR2 SVGAGI. The CDR3 totals 15 residues. Template material for TCR beta VDJ and CDR3 profiling consisted of genomic DNA. TCRdb fed the reads into MiXCR, producing one record per CDR3 protein. The sample lists 190,000 or so distinct CDR3 sequences, 48% seen once, with about 1.8% in the top ten.

The sequence derives from a human donor with aplastic anemia. This sequence joins TRBV6-5 and TRBJ2-2; D not certain. Input material: sorted CD4+, CD8+, or CD8+CD57+ T cells (not recorded which) from PBMCs. The CDR3: CASSYSTRFTGELFF. The CDR3 DNA reads TGTGCCAGCAGTTACTCGACCAGATTCACCGGGGAGCTGTTTTTT.